Listed here are 9 T cell receptor beta chains from one sample, sequenced in a study of technical replicates of blood from several donors. Repertoires were generated with immunoSEQ multiplex PCR, while TCRdb's copy carries only in-frame clones and drops some. The data show just over 70,000 clones, 85% to 95% seen once. Source material: T cells isolated from PBMCs. These TCRs come from a human donor in good health.

The count of this clone is one. The chain couples TRBV6-5 to TRBJ1-5; D is possibly TRBD1 (6 bases). V lost 4 bases and J lost 3, with 16 bases in between. The CDR3 covers 16 residues. Germline loops: CDR1 MNHEY, CDR2 SVGAGI. The CDR3 DNA reads TGTGCCAGCAGTTCCCTGGCAGGGGCGACCAATCAGCCCCAGCATTTT. This codes for CASSSLAGATNQPQHF.

This sequence joins TRBV10-3 and TRBJ2-7; 10 bases map to TRBD2. J was trimmed by 3 bases and V by 4 bases; bases with no gene match: 6. The CDR3 sequence is 15 residues long. Looked up from germline, CDR1 is ENHRY and CDR2 is SYGVKD. The CDR3 here is CAISGTSGSYYEQYF. The CDR3 DNA reads as TGTGCCATCAGTGGGACTAGCGGATCTTACTACGAGCAGTACTTC.

The rearrangement uses TRBV2 and TRBJ2-7; the D gene is possibly TRBD2 (5 bases). Per germline, CDR1 SNHLY and CDR2 FYNNEI. The V end lost 7 bases, the J end lost 1 base, and 8 bases lay between the germline ends. The CDR3 extends over 12 amino acids. CDR3 in amino acids: CASTLASYEQYF. The CDR3 DNA sequence: TGTGCCAGCACCCTAGCTTCCTACGAGCAGTACTTC. Together with reference TRBV2 and TRBJ2-7, the CDR3 gives the full variable domain: EPEVTQTPSHQVTQMGQEVILRCVPISNHLYFYWYRQILGQKVEFLVSFYNNEISEKSEIFDDQFSVERPDGSNFTLKIRSTKLEDSAMYFCASTLASYEQYFGPGTRLTVT.

V is TRBV5-6 and J is TRBJ2-7; D might be TRBD2 (5 bases). Germline CDR1 reads SGHDT; CDR2 reads YYEEEE. V was clipped by 4 bases and J by 4 bases, with 15 bases between them. This CDR3 contains 14 residues. The CDR3 sequence is CASSLVMGAYEQYF. CDR3 nucleotides: TGTGCCAGCAGCCTGGTAATGGGAGCTTACGAGCAGTACTTC.

This CDR3 is CASSLVIVGVDEQYF. CDR3 coding DNA: TGTGCCAGCAGCTTAGTAATAGTTGGAGTCGACGAGCAGTACTTC. The chain uses TRBV7-2 and TRBJ2-7; D is unclear. CDR3 length: 15 residues. V dropped 1 base and J dropped 5 bases, with 15 bases sitting between them. The V gene's germline CDR1 is SGHTA and CDR2 FQGNSA. Full variable domain (rest looked up from reference TRBV7-2 and TRBJ2-7): GAGVSQSPSNKVTEKGKDVELRCDPISGHTALYWYRQSLGQGLEFLIYFQGNSAPDKSGLPSDRFSAERTGGSVSTLTIQRTQQEDSAVYLCASSLVIVGVDEQYFGPGTRLTVT.

The table lists this clone with a count of one. The chain carries TRBV7-6 and TRBJ2-1, with TRBD2 matching 12 bases. Germline V gene data show CDR1 as SGHVS and CDR2 as FNYEAQ. The CDR3 sequence is 18 residues long. Trimming took 4 bases from V and 3 from J; bases not matched to a gene: 10. DNA for the CDR3: TGTGCCAGCAGCTCGAGAGGCCCGGGACTAGCGGGCTACAATGAGCAGTTCTTC. Translation gives CASSSRGPGLAGYNEQFF.

The chain recombines TRBV27 with TRBJ2-1; 9 positions agree with TRBD2. V gave up 5 bases and J gave up 7 bases; unmatched junction bases: 12. Germline V gene data show CDR1 as MNHEY and CDR2 as SMNVEV (reference sequence). The CDR3 totals 16 residues. The DNA of the CDR3 is TGTGCCAGCAGTCCCCCCGGGACTAGCTTTACGAATGAGCAGTTCTTC. This encodes CASSPPGTSFTNEQFF.

The gene calls are TRBV4-3 and TRBJ2-7; 9 nucleotides line up with TRBD1. J was trimmed by 5 bases and V by 4 bases; bases with no gene match: 9. The length of the CDR3 is 15 residues. Germline CDR1 is LGHNA and CDR2 is YSLEER. The CDR3 coding sequence is TGCGCCAGCAGCCTTTTAGGGACAGGGTTGCACGAGCAGTACTTC. This sequence encodes CASSLLGTGLHEQYF.

The V and J genes are TRBV4-2 and TRBJ2-1, with D perhaps matching TRBD2 (5 bases). CDR1 LGHNA and CDR2 YNFKEQ come from the germline V gene. Trimming pared 2 bases from V and 6 bases from J, leaving 11 bases between. The CDR3 consists of 14 residues. The CDR3 DNA reads as TGTGCCAGCAGCCAACCCGGGATTCCCAATGAGCAGTTCTTC. It encodes CASSQPGIPNEQFF.